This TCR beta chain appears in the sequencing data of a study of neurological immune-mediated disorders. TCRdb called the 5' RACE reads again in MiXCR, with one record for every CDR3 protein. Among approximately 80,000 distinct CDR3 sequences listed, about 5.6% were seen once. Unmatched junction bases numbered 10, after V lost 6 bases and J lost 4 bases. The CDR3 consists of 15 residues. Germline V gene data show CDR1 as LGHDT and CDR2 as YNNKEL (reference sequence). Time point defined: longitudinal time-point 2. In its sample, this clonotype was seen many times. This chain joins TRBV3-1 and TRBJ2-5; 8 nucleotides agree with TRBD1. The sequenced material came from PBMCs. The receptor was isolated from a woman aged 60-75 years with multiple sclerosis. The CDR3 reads CASSPIRGLRETQYF. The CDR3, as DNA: TGTGCCAGCAGTCCGATCAGGGGGCTACGAGAGACCCAGTACTTC.